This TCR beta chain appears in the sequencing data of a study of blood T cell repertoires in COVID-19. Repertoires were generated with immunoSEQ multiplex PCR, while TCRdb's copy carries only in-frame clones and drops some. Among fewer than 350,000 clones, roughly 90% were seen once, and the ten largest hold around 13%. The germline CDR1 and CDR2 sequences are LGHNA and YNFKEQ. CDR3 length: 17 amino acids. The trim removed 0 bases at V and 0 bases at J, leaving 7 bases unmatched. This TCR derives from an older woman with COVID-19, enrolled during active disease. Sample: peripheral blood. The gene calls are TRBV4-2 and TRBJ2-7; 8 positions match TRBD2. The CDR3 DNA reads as TGTGCCAGCAGCCAAGATGTTGCGGGGGGCTTCTCCTACGAGCAGTACTTC. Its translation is CASSQDVAGGFSYEQYF.